Listed below are T cell receptor beta chains from one sample, sequenced in a study of blood T cell repertoires in COVID-19. Some clones are missing from TCRdb's copy, which holds only in-frame ones; the method was immunoSEQ multiplex PCR. The data contain about 230,000 clones, 70% to 90% of them seen just once; the ten biggest clones take up 11%. The specimen sequenced was peripheral blood. Source of these receptors: a middle-aged man with COVID-19, enrolled during active disease. The CDR3 runs from the conserved cysteine through the conserved F or W. A D gene is named only where the DNA matches it firmly. Clone sizes are given selectively: once, few, many, or a class where the clone is expanded.

DNA: TGTGCCAGCAGTTTTGGAGGGAGCGTCGATGGCTACACCTTC
CDR3: CASSFGGSVDGYTF
J: TRBJ1-2
D: NA
V: TRBV28
length: 14
size: NA

DNA: TGTGCCAGCACCCGAGCGGGGGGCACCGGTCGCGAGCAGTACTTC
CDR3: CASTRAGGTGREQYF
J: TRBJ2-7
D: TRBD2
V: TRBV11-2
length: 15
size: NA

DNA: TGTGCCACCAGCTCTAGAATTCTCGGGGAGCAGTACTTC
CDR3: CATSSRILGEQYF
J: TRBJ2-7
D: NA
V: TRBV15
length: 13
size: NA

DNA: TGTGCCAGCAGCTTACAGGGACTAGCGGGAGTTTACGGCACCGGGGAGCTGTTTTTT
CDR3: CASSLQGLAGVYGTGELFF
J: TRBJ2-2
D: TRBD2
V: TRBV11-2
length: 19
size: NA

DNA: TGCAGCGTCCGCGGGAGGAGCACAGATACGCAGTATTTT
CDR3: CSVRGRSTDTQYF
J: TRBJ2-3
D: TRBD2
V: TRBV29-1
length: 13
size: NA

DNA: TGTGCCAGCACTTACCCTGGACTAGCGGACACAGATACGCAGTATTTT
CDR3: CASTYPGLADTDTQYF
J: TRBJ2-3
D: TRBD2
V: TRBV5-8
length: 16
size: few

DNA: TGTGCCAGCAGCTTAGGAAAGCTCGGGACAGGGTATGTCTACGAGCAGTACTTC
CDR3: CASSLGKLGTGYVYEQYF
J: TRBJ2-7
D: TRBD1
V: TRBV11-3
length: 18
size: NA

DNA: TGTGCCAGCAGCTTAGGGACAGGGAGTAACACTGAAGCTTTCTTT
CDR3: CASSLGTGSNTEAFF
J: TRBJ1-1
D: TRBD1
V: TRBV9
length: 15
size: NA

DNA: TGTGCCAGTAGTCAACTGGGGCCTGTCTCCTACGAGCAGTACTTC
CDR3: CASSQLGPVSYEQYF
J: TRBJ2-7
D: NA
V: TRBV19
length: 15
size: NA

DNA: TGTGCCAGCAGTCGGACGGAGGGCTACGAGCAGTACTTC
CDR3: CASSRTEGYEQYF
J: TRBJ2-7
D: NA
V: TRBV6-5
length: 13
size: NA

DNA: TGTGCCAGCAGCTCCGACAGTAGTTATGAGCAGTTCTTC
CDR3: CASSSDSSYEQFF
J: TRBJ2-1
D: NA
V: TRBV11-2
length: 13
size: NA

DNA: TGTGCCAGTAGTGCAACAGGGTCCTACGAGCAGTACTTC
CDR3: CASSATGSYEQYF
J: TRBJ2-7
D: NA
V: TRBV19
length: 13
size: NA

DNA: TGTGCCAGCAGCCAAGAGTGGAGACTAGCGGGAGGGTCCCTTTTCTACGAGCAGTACTTC
CDR3: CASSQEWRLAGGSLFYEQYF
J: TRBJ2-7
D: TRBD2
V: TRBV14
length: 20
size: NA

DNA: TGTGCCAGCAGCCTCAGCCAGGGGTATGGCTACACCTTC
CDR3: CASSLSQGYGYTF
J: TRBJ1-2
D: NA
V: TRBV7-2
length: 13
size: NA

DNA: TGTGCCAGCAGTTTTTATATAGGGGGCGAAGCTTTCTTT
CDR3: CASSFYIGGEAFF
J: TRBJ1-1
D: TRBD1
V: TRBV6-5
length: 13
size: NA

DNA: TGTGCCAGCAGGTTGGTAGCGGGGACCAATGAGCAGTTCTTC
CDR3: CASRLVAGTNEQFF
J: TRBJ2-1
D: TRBD2
V: TRBV28
length: 14
size: once

DNA: TGTGCCAGCAGTGGGTCCGGGAGCGCTGGGGCCAACGTCCTGACTTTC
CDR3: CASSGSGSAGANVLTF
J: TRBJ2-6
D: NA
V: TRBV6-1
length: 16
size: NA

DNA: TGTGCCAGTAGACTTAGCTCCTACGAGCAGTACTTC
CDR3: CASRLSSYEQYF
J: TRBJ2-7
D: NA
V: TRBV6-6
length: 12
size: NA

DNA: TGCGCCAGCAGGGTCTCGACGGCGCAGGGCACTGAAGCTTTCTTT
CDR3: CASRVSTAQGTEAFF
J: TRBJ1-1
D: NA
V: TRBV5-1
length: 15
size: NA

DNA: TGTGCCAGCAGCTTATCGGGACTAGCGGGAGCCCACTACAATGAGCAGTTCTTC
CDR3: CASSLSGLAGAHYNEQFF
J: TRBJ2-1
D: TRBD2
V: TRBV7-8
length: 18
size: NA

DNA: TGTGCAAGTCGCTTAGCGCGGACAGCATGGAACACTGAAGCTTTCTTT
CDR3: CASRLARTAWNTEAFF
J: TRBJ1-1
D: NA
V: TRBV12-2
length: 16
size: NA

DNA: TGTGCCAGCAGCTTAAAGGCGGGACGTTTGGAGACCCAGTACTTC
CDR3: CASSLKAGRLETQYF
J: TRBJ2-5
D: NA
V: TRBV7-3
length: 15
size: NA